The rows below give T cell receptor beta chains drawn from one sample of a study of response to subunit inactivated influenza vaccine. TCRdb processed the RT-PCR reads anew with MiXCR; each CDR3 protein has one entry. The table has about 650,000 distinct CDR3 sequences, less than 20% seen once. Sequenced here: PBMCs from blood, sampled 11 to 12 days after vaccination. The receptor source for this set is a man aged 50 to 60 who received an inactivated influenza vaccine. Both conserved end residues are part of each CDR3. The order of the fields is CDR3 length, V gene, J gene, D gene, clone size, CDR3 protein, CDR3 DNA. The D gene is left open where the match is weak. The listing skips clone size in some rows; elsewhere it reads once, few, many or a size class.

cdr3_length: 12; v_call: TRBV12-3/TRBV12-4; j_call: TRBJ1-5; d_call: NA; clone_size: NA; cdr3_aa: CASSLVYQPQHF; cdr3_nt: TGTGCCAGCAGTCTCGTCTATCAGCCCCAGCATTTT
cdr3_length: 15; v_call: TRBV9; j_call: TRBJ1-2; d_call: TRBD1; clone_size: NA; cdr3_aa: CASSVEGQGADGYTF; cdr3_nt: TGTGCCAGCAGCGTAGAGGGACAGGGGGCCGATGGCTACACCTTC
cdr3_length: 16; v_call: TRBV11-2; j_call: TRBJ2-2; d_call: TRBD2; clone_size: NA; cdr3_aa: CASSLWTSGSAGELFF; cdr3_nt: TGTGCCAGCAGCCTCTGGACTAGCGGGAGCGCCGGGGAGCTGTTTTTT
cdr3_length: 15; v_call: TRBV28; j_call: TRBJ2-1; d_call: TRBD2; clone_size: few; cdr3_aa: CASSRLAGTYNEQFF; cdr3_nt: TGTGCCAGCAGTCGACTAGCGGGGACCTACAATGAGCAGTTCTTC
cdr3_length: 15; v_call: TRBV12-3/TRBV12-4; j_call: TRBJ2-1; d_call: NA; clone_size: few; cdr3_aa: CATLRDRSSYNEQFF; cdr3_nt: TGTGCCACCTTAAGGGACCGTAGCTCCTACAATGAGCAGTTCTTC
cdr3_length: 16; v_call: TRBV7-6; j_call: TRBJ2-7; d_call: TRBD1; clone_size: NA; cdr3_aa: CASSLRPGQGMGEQYF; cdr3_nt: TGTGCCAGCAGCTTAAGGCCGGGACAGGGGATGGGCGAGCAGTACTTC
cdr3_length: 17; v_call: TRBV28; j_call: TRBJ2-7; d_call: NA; clone_size: few; cdr3_aa: CASSLSSAGTRSYEQYF; cdr3_nt: TGTGCCAGCAGTTTATCGTCGGCAGGGACAAGATCCTACGAGCAGTACTTC
cdr3_length: 18; v_call: TRBV18; j_call: TRBJ2-2; d_call: NA; clone_size: many; cdr3_aa: CASSPLPPTGANTGELFF; cdr3_nt: TGTGCCAGCTCACCCCTTCCACCGACAGGCGCGAACACCGGGGAGCTGTTTTTT
cdr3_length: 14; v_call: TRBV7-2; j_call: TRBJ2-1; d_call: NA; clone_size: few; cdr3_aa: CASSSPGLINEQFF; cdr3_nt: TGTGCCAGCAGCTCGCCGGGACTGATCAATGAGCAGTTCTTC
cdr3_length: 16; v_call: TRBV6-1; j_call: TRBJ1-6; d_call: NA; clone_size: few; cdr3_aa: CASSGPRGSYNSPLHF; cdr3_nt: TGTGCCAGCAGTGGCCCCCGAGGGTCCTATAATTCACCCCTCCACTTT
cdr3_length: 17; v_call: TRBV27; j_call: TRBJ2-2; d_call: TRBD1; clone_size: few; cdr3_aa: CASRRSRTGGNTGELFF; cdr3_nt: TGTGCCAGCAGAAGGAGCCGGACAGGGGGCAACACCGGGGAGCTGTTTTTT
cdr3_length: 15; v_call: TRBV28; j_call: TRBJ2-1; d_call: TRBD1; clone_size: few; cdr3_aa: CASRETGDSYNEQFF; cdr3_nt: TGTGCCAGCAGGGAAACAGGGGACTCCTACAATGAGCAGTTCTTC
cdr3_length: 15; v_call: TRBV9; j_call: TRBJ2-3; d_call: NA; clone_size: NA; cdr3_aa: CASSGAGRSTDTQYF; cdr3_nt: TGTGCCAGCAGCGGCGCAGGTCGTAGCACAGATACGCAGTATTTT
cdr3_length: 14; v_call: TRBV4-1; j_call: TRBJ1-1; d_call: NA; clone_size: many; cdr3_aa: CASSQVSKNTEAFF; cdr3_nt: TGCGCCAGCAGCCAAGTGTCCAAAAACACTGAAGCTTTCTTT
cdr3_length: 16; v_call: TRBV24-1; j_call: TRBJ2-3; d_call: NA; clone_size: NA; cdr3_aa: CATSDSRDSSTDTQYF; cdr3_nt: TGTGCCACCAGTGATAGCCGGGACTCGTCAACAGATACGCAGTATTTT
cdr3_length: 17; v_call: TRBV28; j_call: TRBJ2-6; d_call: TRBD1; clone_size: NA; cdr3_aa: CASLTRTGYSGANVLTF; cdr3_nt: TGTGCCAGCCTCACTCGGACAGGATACTCTGGGGCCAACGTCCTGACTTTC
cdr3_length: 14; v_call: TRBV13; j_call: TRBJ2-5; d_call: TRBD1; clone_size: few; cdr3_aa: CASSSGQGWETQYF; cdr3_nt: TGTGCCAGCAGCTCGGGACAGGGGTGGGAGACCCAGTACTTC
cdr3_length: 14; v_call: TRBV6-1; j_call: TRBJ2-2; d_call: NA; clone_size: few; cdr3_aa: CASTVAGNTGELFF; cdr3_nt: TGTGCCAGCACCGTAGCAGGAAACACCGGGGAGCTGTTTTTT
cdr3_length: 17; v_call: TRBV18; j_call: TRBJ2-5; d_call: TRBD1; clone_size: NA; cdr3_aa: CASSPIPGQGPQETQYF; cdr3_nt: TGTGCCAGCTCACCTATCCCCGGACAGGGACCCCAAGAGACCCAGTACTTC
cdr3_length: 16; v_call: TRBV21-1; j_call: TRBJ2-1; d_call: NA; clone_size: NA; cdr3_aa: CASRDGGDQPSNEQFF; cdr3_nt: TGTGCCAGCAGGGACGGGGGGGACCAGCCCTCCAATGAGCAGTTCTTC
cdr3_length: 13; v_call: TRBV6-2/TRBV6-3; j_call: TRBJ2-3; d_call: TRBD2; clone_size: many; cdr3_aa: CASSQTSLDTQYF; cdr3_nt: TGTGCCAGCAGTCAGACTAGCTTAGATACGCAGTATTTT
cdr3_length: 16; v_call: TRBV10-2; j_call: TRBJ2-5; d_call: TRBD2; clone_size: few; cdr3_aa: CASSVRVAGAQETQYF; cdr3_nt: TGCGCCAGCAGTGTCCGGGTAGCGGGAGCTCAAGAGACCCAGTACTTC
cdr3_length: 14; v_call: TRBV20-1; j_call: TRBJ2-1; d_call: NA; clone_size: NA; cdr3_aa: CSARDLGTRHEQFF; cdr3_nt: TGCAGTGCTAGAGATCTAGGGACCCGTCATGAGCAGTTCTTC
cdr3_length: 12; v_call: TRBV12-3/TRBV12-4; j_call: TRBJ2-7; d_call: NA; clone_size: few; cdr3_aa: CASSFPDYEQYF; cdr3_nt: TGTGCCAGCAGTTTCCCCGACTACGAGCAGTACTTC
cdr3_length: 14; v_call: TRBV7-9; j_call: TRBJ1-1; d_call: NA; clone_size: few; cdr3_aa: CASSDIRQLGEAFF; cdr3_nt: TGTGCCAGCAGCGATATACGACAGCTGGGTGAAGCTTTCTTT
cdr3_length: 15; v_call: TRBV6-2/TRBV6-3; j_call: TRBJ2-2; d_call: NA; clone_size: few; cdr3_aa: CASKASEIHTGELFF; cdr3_nt: TGTGCCAGCAAGGCTAGCGAAATACACACCGGGGAGCTGTTTTTT
cdr3_length: 17; v_call: TRBV7-2; j_call: TRBJ2-7; d_call: TRBD1; clone_size: few; cdr3_aa: CASSLGLLRDRAHEQYF; cdr3_nt: TGTGCCAGCAGCTTAGGCCTACTCCGGGACAGGGCCCACGAGCAGTACTTC
cdr3_length: 15; v_call: TRBV18; j_call: TRBJ2-7; d_call: TRBD1; clone_size: few; cdr3_aa: CASSQRTGTGLEQYF; cdr3_nt: TGTGCCAGCTCGCAGCGTACCGGGACAGGGCTCGAGCAGTACTTC
cdr3_length: 14; v_call: TRBV10-3; j_call: TRBJ2-1; d_call: NA; clone_size: many; cdr3_aa: CAISAQNSRNEQFF; cdr3_nt: TGTGCCATCAGTGCACAGAATTCAAGGAATGAGCAGTTCTTC
cdr3_length: 10; v_call: TRBV20-1; j_call: TRBJ2-1; d_call: NA; clone_size: NA; cdr3_aa: CTAGDNEQFF; cdr3_nt: TGCACTGCGGGTGACAATGAGCAGTTCTTC
cdr3_length: 16; v_call: TRBV20-1; j_call: TRBJ2-2; d_call: TRBD2; clone_size: few; cdr3_aa: CSAPVGGRANTGELFF; cdr3_nt: TGCAGTGCTCCTGTCGGTGGGAGGGCCAACACCGGGGAGCTGTTTTTT
cdr3_length: 13; v_call: TRBV27; j_call: TRBJ2-5; d_call: NA; clone_size: NA; cdr3_aa: CASSGHYRETQYF; cdr3_nt: TGTGCCAGCAGTGGGCACTACCGCGAGACCCAGTACTTC
cdr3_length: 14; v_call: TRBV2; j_call: TRBJ1-5; d_call: NA; clone_size: NA; cdr3_aa: CASSNLGATQPQHF; cdr3_nt: TGTGCCAGCAGTAATCTGGGGGCAACTCAGCCCCAGCATTTT
cdr3_length: 16; v_call: TRBV7-2; j_call: TRBJ2-2; d_call: TRBD1; clone_size: NA; cdr3_aa: CASSLGGRGHTGELFF; cdr3_nt: TGTGCCAGCAGCTTAGGCGGTAGGGGGCACACCGGGGAGCTGTTTTTT
cdr3_length: 19; v_call: TRBV29-1; j_call: TRBJ2-5; d_call: NA; clone_size: NA; cdr3_aa: CSVEGSGLVGFVLGGTQYF; cdr3_nt: TGCAGCGTTGAAGGCTCTGGTCTTGTAGGGTTTGTCCTTGGTGGGACCCAGTACTTC
cdr3_length: 13; v_call: TRBV29-1; j_call: TRBJ2-5; d_call: TRBD1; clone_size: NA; cdr3_aa: CSVWDRGQETQYF; cdr3_nt: TGCAGCGTCTGGGACAGGGGCCAAGAGACCCAGTACTTC
cdr3_length: 14; v_call: TRBV29-1; j_call: TRBJ2-3; d_call: TRBD1; clone_size: NA; cdr3_aa: CSVGQGAATDTQYF; cdr3_nt: TGCAGCGTGGGGCAGGGGGCTGCTACAGATACGCAGTATTTT
cdr3_length: 17; v_call: TRBV24-1; j_call: TRBJ2-3; d_call: NA; clone_size: NA; cdr3_aa: CATSDSRLADPTDTQYF; cdr3_nt: TGTGCCACCAGTGATTCCCGGCTAGCAGACCCCACAGATACGCAGTATTTT